One sample yielded the 11 T cell receptor beta chains listed below, sequenced in a study of early T cells in non-severe SARS-CoV-2 infection. One entry per CDR3 protein, called by TCRdb with MiXCR from the 5' RACE reads. This sample carries tens of thousands of distinct CDR3 sequences, 11% of them seen once, and the ten largest clones take more than 8.5%. Sequenced: whole blood. The receptors shown here come from an adult who was a healthcare worker with PCR-confirmed SARS-CoV-2 infection or an uninfected control (not recorded which).

This clonotype was found many times. The rearrangement links TRBV12-3 or TRBV12-4 to TRBJ2-4, with D perhaps TRBD2 (7 bases). The V gene lost 6 bases and the J gene lost 0 bases, with 15 bases spanning the gap. The CDR3 is made up of 16 amino acids. The CDR3 region is CASSPSGGLAKNIQYF. CDR3 sequence (DNA): TGTGCCAGCAGCCCCTCGGGGGGCTTAGCCAAAAACATTCAGTACTTC.

V gene TRBV5-1 combines with J gene TRBJ2-1; D is unresolved. V dropped 5 bases and J dropped 5 bases, with 8 bases sitting between them. Germline lookup yields CDR1 SGHRS and CDR2 YFSETQ. The CDR3 is 12 residues long. CDR3: CASSDQHNEQFF. The CDR3 coding sequence is TGCGCCAGCAGTGACCAGCACAATGAGCAGTTCTTC.

The table lists this clonotype with many counts. The gene calls are TRBV28 and TRBJ1-4, with a weak D call TRBD1 (6 bases). V lost 4 bases to trimming and J lost 3 bases, with 18 bases between them. The germline V gene encodes CDR1 MDHEN and CDR2 SYDVKM. The CDR3 totals 17 residues. The DNA for the CDR3 is TGTGCCAGCAGTTCTGGGCTTATGGCAGGGGCTAATGAAAAACTGTTTTTT. It is translated as CASSSGLMAGANEKLFF. Full variable domain (remainder filled in from reference TRBV28 and TRBJ1-4): DVKVTQSSRYLVKRTGEKVFLECVQDMDHENMFWYRQDPGLGLRLIYFSYDVKMKEKGDIPEGYSVSREKKERFSLILESASTNQTSMYLCASSSGLMAGANEKLFFGSGTQLSVL.

This sequence joins TRBV29-1 and TRBJ1-2; D not resolved. Trimming cost V 7 bases and J 4 bases, with 16 bases left between them. CDR1 is SQVTM and CDR2 is ANQGSEA in the germline V gene. CDR3 length equals 13 residues. The chain's CDR3 is CSARDEVSYGYTF. CDR3 coding DNA: TGCAGCGCTAGGGATGAGGTGTCCTATGGCTACACCTTC.

The gene calls are TRBV7-3 and TRBJ2-5, with 9 bases identical to TRBD1. Germline V CDR1 and CDR2: SGHTA, FQGTGA. Germline trimming cut 6 bases from V and 4 bases from J; bases unmatched to any gene: 12. This CDR3 comprises 16 residues. The CDR3 region has the DNA TGTGCCAGCAGTCCTACAGGGGGCGGTTTGGGAGAGACCCAGTACTTC. Encoded protein: CASSPTGGGLGETQYF.

This clonotype appeared many times. The V call is TRBV6-5, the J call TRBJ1-6; tentative D call: TRBD1 (6 bases). The CDR3 runs to 17 residues. The germline V gene encodes CDR1 MNHEY and CDR2 SVGAGI. The V end lost 4 bases, the J end lost 7 bases, and 20 bases lay between the germline ends. The CDR3 loop is CASSSKPGQISNSPLHF. CDR3 sequence (DNA): TGTGCCAGCAGTTCCAAACCGGGACAAATATCCAATTCACCCCTCCACTTT.

This clonotype was seen repeatedly, ten times or more. This chain links TRBV12-3 or TRBV12-4 with TRBJ1-5; TRBD1 might be the D (6 bases). Trimming removed 2 bases at V and 6 bases at J, with 11 bases between. This CDR3 is built from 14 residues. CDR3 amino acids: CASSLYRVGQPQHF. CDR3 coding DNA: TGTGCCAGCAGTTTATACAGGGTCGGTCAGCCCCAGCATTTT.

This clonotype has ten or more counts. The chain carries TRBV20-1 and TRBJ2-5; 11 bases are shared with TRBD2. The germline V gene encodes CDR1 DFQATT and CDR2 SNEGSKA (reference sequence). The CDR3 has 13 amino acids. Germline trimming cut 5 bases from V and 4 bases from J; bases unmatched to any gene: 3. CDR3: CSAVAGGGETQYF. The CDR3, as DNA: TGCAGTGCTGTAGCGGGAGGGGGAGAGACCCAGTACTTC.

This clonotype has ten or more counts. The V gene is TRBV2, the J gene TRBJ2-2, with 10 bases matching TRBD1. This CDR3 is 15 amino acids long. V dropped 8 bases and J dropped 2; count of bases not matched to a gene: 5. Germline V CDR1 and CDR2: SNHLY, FYNNEI. Written as DNA, the CDR3 is TGTGCCAGCGGGGGGACAGGGGCTAACACCGGGGAGCTGTTTTTT. Protein: CASGGTGANTGELFF.

The J gene is TRBJ1-1, the V gene TRBV28, with D uncertain. Trimming shortened V by 3 bases and J by 5 bases, and 13 bases separated the two germline ends. Germline values: CDR1 MDHEN, CDR2 SYDVKM. This CDR3 spans 14 amino acids. The CDR3 sequence: CASSLPERRTEAFF. The CDR3 DNA reads as TGTGCCAGCAGTTTGCCGGAGCGGAGAACTGAAGCTTTCTTT.

This clonotype showed up many times. J is TRBJ2-3 and V is TRBV10-3, with D possibly being TRBD2 (5 bases). V lost 3 bases, J lost 1 base, and 14 bases lay in between. CDR1 is ENHRY and CDR2 is SYGVKD in the germline V gene. The CDR3 contains 16 residues. CDR3 DNA sequence: TGTGCCATCAGTGACCTCCCCGGGGTACGCACAGATACGCAGTATTTT. This sequence encodes CAISDLPGVRTDTQYF.